Listed below are T cell receptor beta chains from one sample, sequenced in a study of molecular identifiers for immune sequencing clone quantification. TCRdb reprocessed the PCR reads via MiXCR and lists one record per CDR3 protein. Among just under 65,000 distinct CDR3 sequences listed, about 17% were seen once. The specimen sequenced was naive CD8+ T cells from blood, with Jurkat cell RNA spiked in. Receptors were obtained from a human donor in good health. Some libraries in this study had Jurkat cell RNA spiked in. The conserved cysteine and the conserved F or W are not part of the CDR3 here.

v_call cdr3_aa
TRBV12-3/TRBV12-4 ASNSEWSEQF
TRBV24-1 ATSEPDGFTGTQY
TRBV24-1 ATSDLQGTGELF
TRBV2 ASSEDRGFTEAF
TRBV30 AWSQGRGDPEAF
TRBV7-9 ASRDQTSGPHTDTQY
TRBV10-3 AIRPTSGSSYNEQF
TRBV5-8 ASSSGRGQGPEKLF
TRBV7-9 ASSTWTGGLDEQY
TRBV27 ASSLSGSGYT
TRBV30 AWSDETDTQY
TRBV9 ASSVGDFSYEQY
TRBV27 ASSLGRGLFEQY
TRBV11-3 ASSLDPRPSSYEQY
TRBV5-4 ASSLASGNHEQY
TRBV20-1 SAPPFGASYEQY
TRBV10-2 ASTMGQGQAF
TRBV28 ASENVRDRVFNEQF
TRBV10-3 AIRASGDEQF
TRBV27 ASSLGGGGYGYT
TRBV5-4 ASSFGISYGTGIYEQY
TRBV7-9 ASSPSLTSGRGGDTQY
TRBV7-2 ASSPPPGTPPNEQF
TRBV28 ASIRERHTGELF
TRBV27 ASSLSRGSSYEQY
TRBV12-3/TRBV12-4 ACSLPGGGGNEKLF
TRBV19 ASSPLAGRDTQY
TRBV28 ASSFGEGSTEAF